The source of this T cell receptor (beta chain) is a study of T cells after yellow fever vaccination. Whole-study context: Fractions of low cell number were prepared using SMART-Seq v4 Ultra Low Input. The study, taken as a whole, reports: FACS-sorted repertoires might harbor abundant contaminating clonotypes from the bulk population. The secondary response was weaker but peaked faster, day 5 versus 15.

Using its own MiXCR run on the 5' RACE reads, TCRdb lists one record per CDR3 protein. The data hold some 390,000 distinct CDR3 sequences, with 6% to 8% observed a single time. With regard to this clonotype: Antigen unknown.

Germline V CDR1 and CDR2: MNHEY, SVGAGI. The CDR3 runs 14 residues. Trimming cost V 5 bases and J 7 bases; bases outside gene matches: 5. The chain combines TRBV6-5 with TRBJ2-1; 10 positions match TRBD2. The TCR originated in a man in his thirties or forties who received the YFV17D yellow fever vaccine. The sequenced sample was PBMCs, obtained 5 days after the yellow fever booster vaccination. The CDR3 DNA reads TGTGCCAGCAGTAGCGGGAGGGTTTGGAATGAGCAGTTCTTC. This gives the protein CASSSGRVWNEQFF.